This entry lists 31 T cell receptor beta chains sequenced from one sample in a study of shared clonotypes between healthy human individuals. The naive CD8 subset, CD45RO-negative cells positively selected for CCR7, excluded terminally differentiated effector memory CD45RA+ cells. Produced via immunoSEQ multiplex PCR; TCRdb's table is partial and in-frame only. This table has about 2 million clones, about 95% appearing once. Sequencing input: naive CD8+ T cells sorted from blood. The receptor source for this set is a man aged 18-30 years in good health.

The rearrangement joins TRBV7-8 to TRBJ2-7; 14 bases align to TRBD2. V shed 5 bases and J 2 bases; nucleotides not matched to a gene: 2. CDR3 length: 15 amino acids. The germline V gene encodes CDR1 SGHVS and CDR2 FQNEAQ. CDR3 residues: CASSVGLAGAYEQYF. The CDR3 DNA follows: TGTGCCAGCAGCGTGGGACTAGCGGGAGCCTACGAGCAGTACTTC.

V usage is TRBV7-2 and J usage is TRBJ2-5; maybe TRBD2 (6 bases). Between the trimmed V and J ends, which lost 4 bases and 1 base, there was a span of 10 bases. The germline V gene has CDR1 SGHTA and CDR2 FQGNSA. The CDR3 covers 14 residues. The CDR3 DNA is TGTGCCAGCAGCTCCGGAGGGGCCCAAGAGACCCAGTACTTC. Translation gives CASSSGGAQETQYF.

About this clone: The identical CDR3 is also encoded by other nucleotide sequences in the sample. CDR3 protein: CASSLAGSSYEQYF. CDR3 DNA sequence: TGTGCCAGCAGCTTAGCGGGCTCTTCCTACGAGCAGTACTTC. The V and J genes are TRBV7-9 and TRBJ2-7, with D hard to call. V was clipped by 0 bases and J by 1 base, with 7 bases between them. Germline V gene data show CDR1 as SEHNR and CDR2 as FQNEAQ (reference sequence). The CDR3 has 14 amino acids.

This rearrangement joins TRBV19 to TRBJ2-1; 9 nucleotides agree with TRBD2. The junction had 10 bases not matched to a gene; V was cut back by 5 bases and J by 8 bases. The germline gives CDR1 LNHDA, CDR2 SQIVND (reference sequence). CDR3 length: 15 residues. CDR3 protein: CASSVGTSNFDEQFF. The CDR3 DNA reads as TGTGCCAGTAGTGTCGGGACTAGCAATTTCGATGAGCAGTTCTTC.

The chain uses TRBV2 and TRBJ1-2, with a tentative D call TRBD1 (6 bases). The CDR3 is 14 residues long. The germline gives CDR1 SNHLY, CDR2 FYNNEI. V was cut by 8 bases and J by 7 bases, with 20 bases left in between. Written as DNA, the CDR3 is TGTGCCAGCCTACGATTGGGGGGGGCGCCTGGCTACACCTTC. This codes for CASLRLGGAPGYTF.

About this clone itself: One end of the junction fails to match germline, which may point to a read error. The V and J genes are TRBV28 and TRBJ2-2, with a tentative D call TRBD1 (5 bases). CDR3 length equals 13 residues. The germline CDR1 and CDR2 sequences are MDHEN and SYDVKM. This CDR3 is CASSLDTTRELFF. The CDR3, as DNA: TGTGCCAGCAGTTTGGACACCACCAGGGAGCTGTTTTTT. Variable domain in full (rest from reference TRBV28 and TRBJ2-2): DVKVTQSSRYLVKRTGEKVFLECVQDMDHENMFWYRQDPGLGLRLIYFSYDVKMKEKGDIPEGYSVSREKKERFSLILESASTNQTSMYLCASSLDTTRELFFGEGSRLTVL.

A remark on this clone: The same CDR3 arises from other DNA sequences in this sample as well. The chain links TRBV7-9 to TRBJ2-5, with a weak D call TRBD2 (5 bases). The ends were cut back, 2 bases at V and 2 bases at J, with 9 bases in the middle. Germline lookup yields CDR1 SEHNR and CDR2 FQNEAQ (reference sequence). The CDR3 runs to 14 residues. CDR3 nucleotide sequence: TGTGCCAGCAGCTTATCGGGAAGTCAAGAGACCCAGTACTTC. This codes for CASSLSGSQETQYF.

The CDR3 bases are TGTGCCAGCAGCTTGCGGGGAAATATCTACGAGCAGTACTTC. Residues: CASSLRGNIYEQYF. V usage is TRBV5-4 and J usage is TRBJ2-7, with D tentatively TRBD2 (5 bases). This CDR3 is built from 14 residues. Germline V gene data show CDR1 as SGHNT and CDR2 as YYREEE (reference sequence). Between the trimmed V and J ends, which lost 1 base and 3 bases, there was a span of 11 bases. Full variable domain (rest looked up from reference TRBV5-4 and TRBJ2-7): ETGVTQSPTHLIKTRGQQVTLRCSSQSGHNTVSWYQQALGQGPQFIFQYYREEENGRGNFPPRFSGLQFPNYSSELNVNALELDDSALYLCASSLRGNIYEQYFGPGTRLTVT.

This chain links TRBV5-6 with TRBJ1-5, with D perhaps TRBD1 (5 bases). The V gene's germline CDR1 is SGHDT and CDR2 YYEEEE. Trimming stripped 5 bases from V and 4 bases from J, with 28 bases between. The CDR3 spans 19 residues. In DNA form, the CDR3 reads TGTGCCAGCAGTAACCAACAAGGGACGACAGAACCTGTGAATCAGCCCCAGCATTTT. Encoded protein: CASSNQQGTTEPVNQPQHF.

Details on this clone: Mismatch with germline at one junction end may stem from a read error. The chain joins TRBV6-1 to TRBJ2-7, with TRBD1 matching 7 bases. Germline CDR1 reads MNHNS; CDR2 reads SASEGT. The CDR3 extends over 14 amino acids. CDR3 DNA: TGTGCCAGCAGAGAAGGGGGCAGTTCCTACGAGCAGTACTTC. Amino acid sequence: CASREGGSSYEQYF.

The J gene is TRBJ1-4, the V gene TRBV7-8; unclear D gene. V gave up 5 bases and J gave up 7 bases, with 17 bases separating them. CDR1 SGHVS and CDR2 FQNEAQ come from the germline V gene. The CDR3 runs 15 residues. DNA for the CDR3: TGTGCCAGCAGCCCAATGGGCCCGGCGGGTGAAAAACTGTTTTTT. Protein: CASSPMGPAGEKLFF.

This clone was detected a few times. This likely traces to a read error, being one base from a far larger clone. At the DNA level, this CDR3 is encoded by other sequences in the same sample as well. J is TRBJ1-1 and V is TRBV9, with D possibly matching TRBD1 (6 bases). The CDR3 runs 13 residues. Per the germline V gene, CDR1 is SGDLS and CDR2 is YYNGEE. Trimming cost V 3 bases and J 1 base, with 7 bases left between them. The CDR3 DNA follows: TGTGCCAGCAGCGGAGGGGGGAACACTGAAGCTTTCTTT. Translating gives CASSGGGNTEAFF.

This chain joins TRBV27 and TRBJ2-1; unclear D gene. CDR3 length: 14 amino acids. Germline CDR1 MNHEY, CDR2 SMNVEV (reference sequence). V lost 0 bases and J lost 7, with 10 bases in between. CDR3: CASSLSLVMNEQFF. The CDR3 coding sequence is TGTGCCAGCAGTTTATCATTAGTAATGAATGAGCAGTTCTTC.

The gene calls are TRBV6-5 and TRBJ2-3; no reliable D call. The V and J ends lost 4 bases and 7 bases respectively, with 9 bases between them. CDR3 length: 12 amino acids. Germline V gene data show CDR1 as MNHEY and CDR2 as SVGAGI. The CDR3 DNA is TGTGCCAGCAGTTCGGAGTTAAATACGCAGTATTTT. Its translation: CASSSELNTQYF.

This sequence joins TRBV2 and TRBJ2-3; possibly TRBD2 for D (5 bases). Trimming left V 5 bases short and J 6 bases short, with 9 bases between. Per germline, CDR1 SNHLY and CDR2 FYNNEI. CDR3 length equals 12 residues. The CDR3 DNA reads TGTGCCAGCAGTTCCGGGGTGGATACGCAGTATTTT. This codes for CASSSGVDTQYF.

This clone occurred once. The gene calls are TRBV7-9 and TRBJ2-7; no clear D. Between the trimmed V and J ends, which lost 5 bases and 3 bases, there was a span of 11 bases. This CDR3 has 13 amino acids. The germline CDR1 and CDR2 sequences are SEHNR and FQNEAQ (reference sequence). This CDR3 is CASSRSEFYEQYF. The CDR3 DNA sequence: TGTGCCAGCAGCCGGTCGGAGTTCTACGAGCAGTACTTC. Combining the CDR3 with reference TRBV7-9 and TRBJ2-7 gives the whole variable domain DTGVSQNPRHKITKRGQNVTFRCDPISEHNRLYWYRQTLGQGPEFLTYFQNEAQLEKSRLLSDRFSAERPKGSFSTLEIQRTEQGDSAMYLCASSRSEFYEQYFGPGTRLTVT.

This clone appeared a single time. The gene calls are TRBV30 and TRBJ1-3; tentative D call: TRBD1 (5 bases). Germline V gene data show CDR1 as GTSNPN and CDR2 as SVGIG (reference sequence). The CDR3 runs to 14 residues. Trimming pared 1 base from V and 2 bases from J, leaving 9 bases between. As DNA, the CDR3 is TGTGCCTGGAGTGCGGGGGAGACTGGAAACACCATATATTTT. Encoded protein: CAWSAGETGNTIYF.

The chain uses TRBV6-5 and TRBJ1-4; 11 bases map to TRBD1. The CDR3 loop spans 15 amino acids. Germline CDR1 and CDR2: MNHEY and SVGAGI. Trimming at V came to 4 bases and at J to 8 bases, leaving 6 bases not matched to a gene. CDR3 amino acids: CASSSPGQGGEKLFF. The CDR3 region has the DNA TGTGCCAGCAGTTCTCCGGGACAGGGGGGCGAAAAACTGTTTTTT.

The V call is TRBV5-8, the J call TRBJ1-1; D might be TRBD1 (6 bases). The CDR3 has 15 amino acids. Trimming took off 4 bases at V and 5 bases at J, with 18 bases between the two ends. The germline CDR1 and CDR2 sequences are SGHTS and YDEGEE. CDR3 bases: TGTGCCAGCAGCCGGGGGCAGGGAGGTTGGACTGAAGCTTTCTTT. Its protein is CASSRGQGGWTEAFF.

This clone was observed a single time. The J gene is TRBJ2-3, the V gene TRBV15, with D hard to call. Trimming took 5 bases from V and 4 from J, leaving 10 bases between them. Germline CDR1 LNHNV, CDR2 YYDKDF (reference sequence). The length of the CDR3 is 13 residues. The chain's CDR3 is CATSGNRADTQYF. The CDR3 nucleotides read TGTGCCACCAGCGGCAATCGGGCAGATACGCAGTATTTT.

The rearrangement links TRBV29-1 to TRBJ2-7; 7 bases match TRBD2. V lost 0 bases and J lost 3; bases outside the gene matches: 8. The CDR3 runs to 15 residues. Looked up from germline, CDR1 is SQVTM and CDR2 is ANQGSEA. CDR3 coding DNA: TGCAGCGTTGAAGATCGGGGGGATTTGGTCTACGAGCAGTACTTC. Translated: CSVEDRGDLVYEQYF.

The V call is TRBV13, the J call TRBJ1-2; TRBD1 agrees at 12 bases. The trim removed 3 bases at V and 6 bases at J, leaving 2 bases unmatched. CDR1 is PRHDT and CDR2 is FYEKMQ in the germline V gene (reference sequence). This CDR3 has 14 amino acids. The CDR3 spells CASSLGQGANGYTF. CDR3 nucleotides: TGTGCCAGCAGCTTGGGACAGGGGGCAAATGGCTACACCTTC.

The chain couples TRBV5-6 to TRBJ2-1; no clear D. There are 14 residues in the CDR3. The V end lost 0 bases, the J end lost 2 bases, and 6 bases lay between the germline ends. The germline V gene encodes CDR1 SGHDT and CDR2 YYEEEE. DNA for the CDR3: TGTGCCAGCAGCTTGGGGGGTGCCTACAATGAGCAGTTCTTC. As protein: CASSLGGAYNEQFF.

In DNA form, the CDR3 reads TGTGCCAGCAGCTTGGGTCACTCCAATGAGCAGTTCTTC. Amino acids: CASSLGHSNEQFF. The chain is built from TRBV5-4 and TRBJ2-1, with D hard to call. Trimming cost V 0 bases and J 6 bases, with 7 bases left between them. The CDR3 contains 13 residues. Germline loops: CDR1 SGHNT, CDR2 YYREEE (reference sequence).

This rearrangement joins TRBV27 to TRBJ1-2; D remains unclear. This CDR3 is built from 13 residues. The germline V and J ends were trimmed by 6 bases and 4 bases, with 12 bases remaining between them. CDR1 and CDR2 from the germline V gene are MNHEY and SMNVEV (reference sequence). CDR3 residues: CASSPSGIYGYTF. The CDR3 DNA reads TGTGCCAGCAGCCCCTCAGGTATCTATGGCTACACCTTC.

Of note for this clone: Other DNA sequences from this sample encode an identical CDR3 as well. This chain's CDR3 is CASSPGISGNTIYF. Written as DNA, the CDR3 is TGTGCCAGCAGCCCCGGGATCTCTGGAAACACCATATATTTT. The V gene is TRBV11-2, the J gene TRBJ1-3; D unresolved. Deletions cut 5 bases from V and 0 bases from J, with 8 bases between. This CDR3 region has 14 residues. Germline values: CDR1 SGHAT, CDR2 FQNNGV.

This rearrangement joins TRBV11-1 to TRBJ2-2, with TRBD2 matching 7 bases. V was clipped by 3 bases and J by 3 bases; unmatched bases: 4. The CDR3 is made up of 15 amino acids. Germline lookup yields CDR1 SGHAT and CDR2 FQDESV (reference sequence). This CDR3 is CASSLLAGDTGELFF. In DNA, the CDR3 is TGTGCCAGCAGCTTGTTAGCGGGCGACACCGGGGAGCTGTTTTTT.

Here the CDR3 DNA reads TGCGCCAGCAGTCTCTGCCGGGACAAGGGCAATCAGCCCCAGCATTTT. Its protein product is CASSLCRDKGNQPQHF. The chain joins TRBV23-1 to TRBJ1-5, with D perhaps matching TRBD1 (6 bases). TRBV23-1 is recorded as an ORF, its role being uncertain. The V end lost 4 bases, the J end lost 2 bases, and 15 bases lay between the germline ends. The CDR3 is 16 amino acids.

The CDR3 nucleotides read TGTGCCAGCAGGTTGGGGGGTTATAATTCACCCCTCCACTTT. This codes for CASRLGGYNSPLHF. The chain recombines TRBV27 with TRBJ1-6; perhaps TRBD1 as D (5 bases). CDR3 size: 14 residues. V lost 6 bases and J lost 4, with 10 bases in between. Germline V lookup: CDR1 MNHEY, CDR2 SMNVEV (reference sequence).

The CDR3 bases are TGTGCCAGCAGCCAGCTACCGGGGAACACTGAAGCTTTCTTT. This translates into CASSQLPGNTEAFF. The chain is built from TRBV7-8 and TRBJ1-1; D not resolved. This CDR3 spans 14 amino acids. V lost 5 bases, J lost 1 base, and 11 bases lay in between. Germline CDR1 is SGHVS and CDR2 is FQNEAQ.

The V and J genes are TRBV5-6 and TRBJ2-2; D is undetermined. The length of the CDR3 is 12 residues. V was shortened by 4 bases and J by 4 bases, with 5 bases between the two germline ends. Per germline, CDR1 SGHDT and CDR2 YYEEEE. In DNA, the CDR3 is TGTGCCAGCAGCGATATCACCGGGGAGCTGTTTTTT. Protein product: CASSDITGELFF. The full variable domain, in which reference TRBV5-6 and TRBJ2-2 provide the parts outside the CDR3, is DAGVTQSPTHLIKTRGQQVTLRCSPKSGHDTVSWYQQALGQGPQFIFQYYEEEERQRGNFPDRFSGHQFPNYSSELNVNALLLGDSALYLCASSDITGELFFGEGSRLTVL.